Presented here are 12 T cell receptor beta chains from one specimen sequenced in a study of Siglec-9 on CD8 T cells in melanoma. Sequencing used immunoSEQ multiplex PCR; TCRdb keeps in-frame clones, though not all of them. The sample holds some 37,000 clones, approximately 83% seen once. The sequencing sample was made of Siglec-9- CD8+ T cells sorted from blood. The source of these receptors is a human donor in good health.

This chain uses TRBV27 with TRBJ1-5; tentatively, D is TRBD1 (5 bases). The CDR3 extends over 19 amino acids. Trimming left V 5 bases short and J 2 bases short, with 25 bases between. Germline assignment: CDR1 MNHEY and CDR2 SMNVEV (reference sequence). The CDR3 protein is CASSVGPGSGGDGNQPQHF. In nucleotides, the CDR3 is TGTGCCAGCAGTGTGGGACCGGGTTCGGGGGGAGATGGCAATCAGCCCCAGCATTTT.

The chain employs TRBV7-9 and TRBJ1-4; no firm D call. Germline V CDR1 and CDR2: SEHNR, FQNEAQ (reference sequence). Trimming pared 4 bases from V and 5 bases from J, leaving 11 bases between. This CDR3 spans 14 amino acids. This CDR3 reads CASSSILGNEKLFF. The DNA for the CDR3 is TGTGCCAGCAGCTCCATCTTAGGCAATGAAAAACTGTTTTTT.

V usage is TRBV6-1 and J usage is TRBJ2-2, with D perhaps matching TRBD1 or TRBD2 (5 bases each). Germline V gene lookup returns CDR1 MNHNS and CDR2 SASEGT. The CDR3 is 14 amino acids. The chain's CDR3 is CAGTGGEHTGELFF. The CDR3 nucleotides are TGTGCGGGGACCGGCGGCGAGCACACCGGGGAGCTGTTTTTT.

The chain employs TRBV27 and TRBJ2-1, with 10 bases that match TRBD2. The CDR3 consists of 15 residues. The germline gives CDR1 MNHEY, CDR2 SMNVEV (reference sequence). Trimming took 5 bases from V and 4 from J; bases not matched to a gene: 5. Written as DNA, the CDR3 is TGTGCCAGCAGTGCCCGACTAGCGGGTTACAATGAGCAGTTCTTC. Translation gives CASSARLAGYNEQFF.

The chain is built from TRBV27 and TRBJ2-7; D assignment may be TRBD1 or TRBD2 (5 bases each). The V end was cut by 4 bases, the J end by 4 bases, with 17 bases between. The germline V gene encodes CDR1 MNHEY and CDR2 SMNVEV (reference sequence). The CDR3 extends over 15 amino acids. The CDR3 spells CASSSSTGRGYEQYF. The DNA of the CDR3 is TGTGCCAGCAGTTCGTCGACGGGGCGCGGGTACGAGCAGTACTTC.

The chain links TRBV6-5 to TRBJ2-7, with a tentative D call TRBD2 (6 bases). CDR3 length equals 15 residues. V gave up 0 bases and J gave up 4 bases, with 13 bases separating them. The germline V gene encodes CDR1 MNHEY and CDR2 SVGAGI. The CDR3 protein is CASSYSNWGEYEQYF. Here the CDR3 DNA reads TGTGCCAGCAGTTACTCGAACTGGGGGGAGTACGAGCAGTACTTC.

The chain is built from TRBV6-6 and TRBJ1-6; the D gene is possibly TRBD1 (5 bases). This CDR3 contains 15 residues. CDR1 MNHNY and CDR2 SVGAGI come from the germline V gene (reference sequence). V lost 2 bases and J lost 4, with 9 bases in between. The CDR3 DNA reads as TGTGCCAGCAGTTACATCGACAGTTATAATTCACCCCTCCACTTT. It codes for CASSYIDSYNSPLHF.

This clone was observed a single time. V usage is TRBV6-6 and J usage is TRBJ2-2; 13 bases line up with TRBD2. CDR1 MNHNY and CDR2 SVGAGI come from the germline V gene (reference sequence). This CDR3 is 16 amino acids long. Trimming removed 6 bases from V and 4 bases from J; junction bases left unmatched: 5. The CDR3 is CASRPTSGRATGELFF. The CDR3 DNA reads as TGTGCCAGCAGGCCTACTAGCGGGAGGGCCACCGGGGAGCTGTTTTTT.

The rearrangement links TRBV6-4 to TRBJ1-6, with D unresolved. The V end lost 3 bases, the J end lost 10 bases, and 10 bases lay between the germline ends. CDR3 size: 13 residues. CDR1 is MRHNA and CDR2 is SNTAGT in the germline V gene. CDR3 nucleotide sequence: TGTGCCAGCAGTGAGCTCAGTGGGTCACCCCTCCACTTT. It encodes CASSELSGSPLHF.

The chain carries TRBV15 and TRBJ2-1, with D perhaps matching TRBD1 (6 bases). Germline assignment: CDR1 LNHNV and CDR2 YYDKDF (reference sequence). The length of the CDR3 is 16 residues. V was trimmed by 0 bases and J by 0 bases, leaving 9 bases between them. CDR3 bases: TGTGCCACCAGCAGAGAGTTAGGGGGCTCCTACAATGAGCAGTTCTTC. It translates to CATSRELGGSYNEQFF.

CDR3 protein: CAISEQAGITDTQYF. In nucleotides, the CDR3 is TGTGCCATCAGTGAGCAAGCGGGAATCACAGATACGCAGTATTTT. This rearrangement joins TRBV10-3 to TRBJ2-3; 7 bases are a match to TRBD2. CDR3 length: 15 amino acids. Germline CDR1 and CDR2: ENHRY and SYGVKD. Trimming took 2 bases from V and 2 from J; bases not matched to a gene: 4.

The chain is built from TRBV5-1 and TRBJ1-1; 7 nucleotides match TRBD1. J was trimmed by 2 bases and V by 3 bases; bases with no gene match: 7. This CDR3 is built from 15 residues. Germline V gene data show CDR1 as SGHRS and CDR2 as YFSETQ. The CDR3 DNA reads as TGCGCCAGCAGCTATACAGGGGCCCCTAACACTGAAGCTTTCTTT. Encoded protein: CASSYTGAPNTEAFF. The complete variable domain, with remaining parts taken from reference TRBV5-1 and TRBJ1-1, reads KAGVTQTPRYLIKTRGQQVTLSCSPISGHRSVSWYQQTPGQGLQFLFEYFSETQRNKGNFPGRFSGRQFSNSRSEMNVSTLELGDSALYLCASSYTGAPNTEAFFGQGTRLTVV.